This T cell receptor beta chain came from a study of T cell responses to AZD1222 COVID-19 vaccine. Study-level results: White British donors predominated, females outnumbered males, and clonal diversity was possibly underestimated. In all cases, repertoires were sampled only after the peak T cell response. Variant regions that are unmutated are reportedly the target of nearly half of spike-specific TCRs.

Of note for this clone: Antigen specificity is unknown.

Clones were read by immunoSEQ multiplex PCR, and TCRdb kept only the in-frame ones, dropping some. The sample lists more than 110,000 clones; 90% to 95% were seen once. V was trimmed by 6 bases and J by 6 bases, leaving 18 bases between them. Looked up from germline, CDR1 is MDHEN and CDR2 is SYDVKM. The CDR3 spans 14 residues. This chain uses TRBV28 with TRBJ2-7; D tentatively fits TRBD1 or TRBD2 (7 bases each). The input for sequencing was peripheral blood, taken on day 0 of AZD1222 vaccination. The receptor comes from an adult in good health. The CDR3 DNA reads as TGTGCCAGCAGGGAGAGCAGGGGGGGGGCCGAGCAGTACTTC. Protein sequence: CASRESRGGAEQYF.